The T cell receptor (beta chain) under discussion was sequenced for a study of long-term antiretroviral therapy in people with HIV. This was the immunoSEQ v3.0 assay at survey level. TCRdb keeps only in-frame clones here, not all; method: immunoSEQ multiplex PCR. The top ten clones hold more than 5.5% of a sample with 25,000 to 30,000 clones, roughly 80% of them seen once. Germline V gene data show CDR1 as SGDLS and CDR2 as YYNGEE. Trimming took 0 bases from V and 3 from J, leaving 9 bases between them. This CDR3 is 14 amino acids long. The clonotype was recovered from a woman in her thirties with HIV. This sample comprised unsorted PBMCs, obtained 1.1 years before starting antiretroviral therapy. This chain joins TRBV9 and TRBJ1-1; D ambiguous. For the CDR3, the DNA is TGTGCCAGCAGCGTAGACAGTTCTCACACTGAAGCTTTCTTT. Residues: CASSVDSSHTEAFF.